The T cell receptor beta chain under discussion was sequenced for a study of blood T cell repertoires in COVID-19. This table comes from immunoSEQ multiplex PCR, and its TCRdb copy is limited to in-frame clones, with some not included. The sample shows fewer than 350,000 clones, roughly nine tenths of them seen only once. CDR1 MDHEN and CDR2 SYDVKM come from the germline V gene. The CDR3 has 14 residues. Trimming cost V 5 bases and J 2 bases, with 10 bases left between them. This receptor was taken from a woman in her sixties with COVID-19, enrolled during active disease. Sequencing input: peripheral blood. This sequence joins TRBV28 and TRBJ1-3; D perhaps matches TRBD1 (5 bases). The CDR3 sequence: CASSAGGAGNTIYF. The CDR3 DNA reads as TGTGCCAGCAGTGCGGGGGGTGCTGGAAACACCATATATTTT. Supplemented by reference TRBV28 and TRBJ1-3, the full variable domain reads DVKVTQSSRYLVKRTGEKVFLECVQDMDHENMFWYRQDPGLGLRLIYFSYDVKMKEKGDIPEGYSVSREKKERFSLILESASTNQTSMYLCASSAGGAGNTIYFGEGSWLTVV.